The sequence of this TCR beta chain was determined in a study of T-cell memory formation after mild COVID-19. Study summary: TCR clusters showed largely donor specificity. Study-wide points: Contracting clones localized mainly to CM and EM when CD4+ and mainly to EMRA when CD8+. Within pre-infection memory, some responding clones were found, suggesting cross-reactive memory joined.

About this clonotype itself: What it binds is not known.

Deletions cut 3 bases from V and 7 bases from J, with 10 bases between. Germline CDR1 reads SEHNR; CDR2 reads FQNEAQ (reference sequence). The CDR3 spans 13 residues. TCRdb independently ran MiXCR on the 5' RACE reads; one entry per CDR3 protein. Counted here are roughly 99,000 distinct CDR3 sequences, around 15% occurring once; the ten biggest clones make up less than 40%. The sample comprised PBMCs or a T cell subset sorted from them (not recorded which). The sequence was obtained from a man younger than 30 who had mild COVID-19 (a few samples of this study predate the infection). Cell type and time point are not known. The chain is built from TRBV7-9 and TRBJ2-1, with D possibly matching TRBD2 (5 bases). The CDR3 region has the DNA TGTGCCAGCAGCTTGAAAGGAGGAAATGAGCAGTTCTTC. Its protein product is CASSLKGGNEQFF.